These 13 T cell receptor beta chains share one sample of origin, sequenced in a study of cytomegalovirus exposure and HLA in healthy donors. Clones were sequenced by immunoSEQ multiplex PCR, and TCRdb holds only the in-frame ones, with some missing. The sample contains 55,000 to 80,000 clones, roughly 96% of which appear only once. The sequenced material came from PBMCs. The receptors here all came from a man between 18 and 29 years old in good health and CMV-seronegative.

The genes are TRBV19 and TRBJ2-1, with 9 bases identical to TRBD1. The CDR3 has 15 amino acids. V shed 3 bases, J shed 3 bases, and the junction held 3 bases outside the gene matches. Germline CDR1 is LNHDA and CDR2 is SQIVND (reference sequence). Written as DNA, the CDR3 is TGTGCCAGTAGTATCCGGGACAGGGACTACAATGAGCAGTTCTTC. It specifies CASSIRDRDYNEQFF. Full variable domain (missing parts from reference TRBV19 and TRBJ2-1): DGGITQSPKYLFRKEGQNVTLSCEQNLNHDAMYWYRQDPGQGLRLIYYSQIVNDFQKGDIAEGYSVSREKKESFPLTVTSAQKNPTAFYLCASSIRDRDYNEQFFGPGTRLTVL.

Only one count was recorded for this clone. This chain uses TRBV27 with TRBJ2-7; 8 positions agree with TRBD2. This CDR3 is built from 17 residues. Germline V gene sequence: CDR1 MNHEY, CDR2 SMNVEV (reference sequence). V was clipped by 3 bases and J by 0 bases; unmatched bases: 10. The CDR3 here is CASSLASGGAASYEQYF. Here the CDR3 DNA reads TGTGCCAGCAGTTTGGCATCCGGGGGGGCCGCCTCCTACGAGCAGTACTTC.

This clone was observed a single time. The CDR3, as DNA: TGTGCCAGCAGCTTGGTTCGGTTCACCGGCACAGATACGCAGTATTTT. As protein: CASSLVRFTGTDTQYF. This sequence joins TRBV5-6 and TRBJ2-3; D uncertain. CDR3 size: 16 residues. Trimming took off 0 bases at V and 1 base at J, with 12 bases between the two ends. The germline V gene has CDR1 SGHDT and CDR2 YYEEEE.

About this clone: At one boundary the junction diverges from the germline segment, which might be a read error. The V and J genes are TRBV5-4 and TRBJ1-1; TRBD1 might be the D (5 bases). The CDR3 has 14 amino acids. Germline V gene lookup returns CDR1 SGHNT and CDR2 YYREEE (reference sequence). CDR3 loop: CASSLVGGNIEAFF. The CDR3 coding sequence is TGTGCCAGCAGCTTGGTGGGGGGGAACATTGAAGCTTTCTTT.

The chain combines TRBV5-1 with TRBJ2-3; 7 positions match TRBD1. Germline V lookup: CDR1 SGHRS, CDR2 YFSETQ. The junction had 6 bases not matched to a gene; V was cut back by 4 bases and J by 1 base. The length of the CDR3 is 15 residues. Here the CDR3 reads CASSLDRAGTDTQYF. The CDR3 region has the DNA TGCGCCAGCAGCCTCGACAGGGCAGGCACAGATACGCAGTATTTT.

As to this clone: An end of the junction differs from the germline gene, which may be a read error. The J gene is TRBJ2-5, the V gene TRBV6-1, with 9 bases identical to TRBD2. The germline V gene has CDR1 MNHNS and CDR2 SASEGT. The CDR3 contains 15 residues. DNA for the CDR3: TGTGCCAGCGGTGAGGCGGGGGGGCTACGGAAGACCCAGTACTTC. This translates into CASGEAGGLRKTQYF.

The gene calls are TRBV4-3 and TRBJ1-2; D call uncertain. The germline V gene has CDR1 LGHNA and CDR2 YSLEER. The CDR3 length is 13 residues. The germline V and J ends were trimmed by 4 bases and 7 bases, with 13 bases remaining between them. The CDR3 DNA sequence: TGCGCCAGCAGCCCGCCTGGTGGCTTTGGCTACACCTTC. This encodes CASSPPGGFGYTF.

The chain recombines TRBV11-2 with TRBJ2-5; 7 bases are a match to TRBD1. Trimming at V came to 5 bases and at J to 2 bases, leaving 5 bases not matched to a gene. CDR1 and CDR2 (germline): SGHAT, FQNNGV. The CDR3 loop spans 14 amino acids. The CDR3 sequence is CASSLGQSQETQYF. The CDR3 coding sequence is TGTGCCAGCAGCCTGGGACAGTCACAAGAGACCCAGTACTTC.

The chain links TRBV19 to TRBJ2-2; 7 bases align to TRBD1. Germline V CDR1 and CDR2: LNHDA, SQIVND (reference sequence). The CDR3 consists of 15 residues. V was clipped by 5 bases and J by 1 base; unmatched bases: 4. CDR3 amino acids: CASSPWTGNTGELFF. The CDR3 nucleotides are TGTGCCAGTAGTCCGTGGACAGGGAACACCGGGGAGCTGTTTTTT.

The rearrangement uses TRBV28 and TRBJ1-1; the match to TRBD1 covers 8 bases. The J segment lost 11 bases and the V segment lost 7 bases, leaving 15 bases of the junction unmatched. Germline CDR1 and CDR2: MDHEN and SYDVKM. This CDR3 has 14 residues. The CDR3 DNA follows: TGTGCCAGCACCTCGACAGGGGAAAAGCTTGAGGCTTTCTTT. Translated: CASTSTGEKLEAFF.

The J gene is TRBJ1-2, the V gene TRBV30, with 7 nucleotides matching TRBD1. This CDR3 is built from 16 residues. Trimming cost V 7 bases and J 4 bases; bases outside gene matches: 18. The germline V gene encodes CDR1 GTSNPN and CDR2 SVGIG (reference sequence). The CDR3 bases are TGTGCCTTGCCCAACTCACAGGGGTTGAGCAGCTATGGCTACACCTTC. It translates to CALPNSQGLSSYGYTF.

The chain has TRBV30 and TRBJ2-3; 7 nucleotides align to TRBD2. Germline CDR1 reads GTSNPN; CDR2 reads SVGIG (reference sequence). This CDR3 region has 15 residues. V gave up 4 bases and J gave up 1 base; unmatched junction bases: 8. The CDR3 reads CAWNVLGGGTDTQYF. The CDR3 coding sequence is TGTGCCTGGAATGTACTGGGGGGGGGCACAGATACGCAGTATTTT.

This chain connects TRBV27 to TRBJ1-2; 10 nucleotides line up with TRBD1. The V segment lost 5 bases and the J segment 6 bases; nucleotides outside the gene matches: 9. Germline V gives CDR1 MNHEY, CDR2 SMNVEV (reference sequence). There are 15 residues in the CDR3. The CDR3 DNA follows: TGTGCCAGCAGTGCCCGGACAGGGGGATCGGATGGCTACACCTTC. Its translation is CASSARTGGSDGYTF.